These 27 T cell receptor beta chains originate from one sample sequenced in a study of T-cell reconstitution after alpha-beta-depleted transplantation in children. TCRbeta library construction was performed incorporating unique molecular identifiers. MiXCR, run by TCRdb on the PCR reads, gives a single entry per CDR3 protein. The sample consists of hundreds of thousands of distinct CDR3 sequences, 13% of them appearing once. The source material was PBMCs, mostly from graft donor cells, sampled 360 days after TCRalphabeta/CD19-depleted stem cell transplant. The receptors here all came from a male patient aged 10 to 17 who had a stem cell transplant for acute myeloid leukemia, so the T cells may come from the graft donor.

The rearrangement joins TRBV9 to TRBJ2-7; D call uncertain. V shed 0 bases and J shed 4 bases, with 11 bases lying between them. The CDR3 runs 14 residues. CDR1 SGDLS and CDR2 YYNGEE come from the germline V gene. CDR3 sequence: CASSVGVSGYEQYF. In DNA, the CDR3 is TGTGCCAGCAGCGTAGGGGTGTCTGGGTACGAGCAGTACTTC.

This clonotype was picked up a small number of times. The chain combines TRBV12-5 with TRBJ1-2, with TRBD1 identical over 8 bases. The J segment lost 7 bases and the V segment lost 2 bases, leaving 3 bases of the junction unmatched. The germline CDR1 and CDR2 sequences are LGHNT and FRNRAP. This CDR3 has 13 amino acids. This chain's CDR3 is CASGLTGGGGYTF. The DNA of the CDR3 is TGTGCTAGTGGTTTGACAGGGGGAGGTGGCTACACCTTC. The whole variable domain, remainder taken from reference TRBV12-5 and TRBJ1-2, is DARVTQTPRHKVTEMGQEVTMRCQPILGHNTVFWYRQTMMQGLELLAYFRNRAPLDDSGMPKDRFSAEMPDATLATLKIQPSEPRDSAVYFCASGLTGGGGYTFGSGTRLTVV.

In this sample, this clonotype turned up many times. The chain is built from TRBV5-4 and TRBJ2-5, with TRBD2 identical over 7 bases. Unmatched junction bases numbered 2, after V lost 5 bases and J lost 1 base. Germline lookup yields CDR1 SGHNT and CDR2 YYREEE (reference sequence). The CDR3 contains 13 residues. The CDR3 DNA sequence: TGTGCCAGCAGGCGGGAGCTCCAAGAGACCCAGTACTTC. It encodes CASRRELQETQYF.

The chain recombines TRBV23-1 with TRBJ2-2; D may match TRBD1 or TRBD2 (5 bases each). TRBV23-1 is treated as an ORF (open reading frame) with a function not yet certain. With 8 bases removed from V and 14 bases from J, the gap between germline ends came to 18 bases. The CDR3 is made up of 12 amino acids. The CDR3 sequence: CASPNRGPDLFF. CDR3 nucleotide sequence: TGCGCCAGCCCCAACCGGGGCCCGGACCTGTTTTTT.

V gene TRBV30 combines with J gene TRBJ2-7; weak D call: TRBD2 (6 bases). V gave up 4 bases and J gave up 3 bases, with 13 bases separating them. This CDR3 has 13 amino acids. Germline V lookup: CDR1 GTSNPN, CDR2 SVGIG (reference sequence). The CDR3 DNA is TGTGCCTGGAAAGGCGGGGCCGTCTACGAGCAGTACTTC. Its translation: CAWKGGAVYEQYF. Filled out from reference TRBV30 and TRBJ2-7, the complete variable domain reads SQTIHQWPATLVQPVGSPLSLECTVEGTSNPNLYWYRQAAGRGLQLLFYSVGIGQISSEVPQNLSASRPQDRQFILSSKKLLLSDSGFYLCAWKGGAVYEQYFGPGTRLTVT.

This clonotype was counted only a few times. The CDR3 bases are TGTGCCATCAGTCCGCAGGGGAGTTACACCGGGGAGCTGTTTTTT. Translation gives CAISPQGSYTGELFF. The rearrangement links TRBV10-3 to TRBJ2-2, with a weak D call TRBD1 (6 bases). Trimming took 5 bases from V and 3 from J, leaving 13 bases between them. Looked up from germline, CDR1 is ENHRY and CDR2 is SYGVKD. The CDR3 is 15 residues long.

This clonotype has only a few counts. CDR3 nucleotide sequence: TGCAGTGCTAGAGAGACGGGTACCTACGAGCAGTACTTC. It codes for CSARETGTYEQYF. The rearrangement uses TRBV20-1 and TRBJ2-7; no definite D call. CDR1 DFQATT and CDR2 SNEGSKA come from the germline V gene (reference sequence). The CDR3 consists of 13 residues. V lost 0 bases, J lost 2 bases, and 8 bases lay in between.

This clonotype was detected a few times. This rearrangement joins TRBV12-3 or TRBV12-4 to TRBJ2-5; 12 nucleotides line up with TRBD2. Trimming took 6 bases from V and 5 from J; bases not matched to a gene: 7. This CDR3 spans 15 amino acids. The CDR3 region is CASSSPTSGRETQYF. The CDR3 coding sequence is TGTGCCAGCAGCTCTCCTACTAGCGGGAGGGAGACCCAGTACTTC.

This clonotype was seen only a few times. This chain uses TRBV7-6 with TRBJ1-3; 9 positions agree with TRBD1. Germline V gives CDR1 SGHVS, CDR2 FNYEAQ. The junction had 3 bases not matched to a gene; V was cut back by 0 bases and J by 0 bases. There are 17 residues in the CDR3. The CDR3: CASSLAGQGYSGNTIYF. Here the CDR3 DNA reads TGTGCCAGCAGCTTAGCCGGACAGGGGTACTCTGGAAACACCATATATTTT.

The chain links TRBV7-8 to TRBJ2-1; 9 bases line up with TRBD2. CDR1 and CDR2 from the germline V gene are SGHVS and FQNEAQ. The CDR3 is made up of 17 amino acids. Unmatched junction bases numbered 18, after V lost 7 bases and J lost 8 bases. In DNA, the CDR3 is TGTGCCAGCATCCAGGGGCTAGCGGGGCCTTTTGACCATGAGCAGTTCTTC. Translated: CASIQGLAGPFDHEQFF.

The chain uses TRBV5-1 and TRBJ1-5, with D perhaps TRBD1 (6 bases). CDR1 is SGHRS and CDR2 is YFSETQ in the germline V gene. The CDR3 consists of 16 residues. Trimming stripped 1 base from V and 3 bases from J, with 14 bases between. The CDR3 protein is CASSLPGQYHNQPQHF. As DNA, the CDR3 is TGCGCCAGCAGCTTGCCAGGACAGTACCACAATCAGCCCCAGCATTTT. Full variable domain (rest looked up from reference TRBV5-1 and TRBJ1-5): KAGVTQTPRYLIKTRGQQVTLSCSPISGHRSVSWYQQTPGQGLQFLFEYFSETQRNKGNFPGRFSGRQFSNSRSEMNVSTLELGDSALYLCASSLPGQYHNQPQHFGDGTRLSIL.

This clonotype has only a few counts. The J gene is TRBJ2-3, the V gene TRBV29-1; D is unresolved. V lost 4 bases and J 2 bases, leaving 4 bases between the germline ends. The CDR3 has 11 residues. Germline loops: CDR1 SQVTM, CDR2 ANQGSEA. In nucleotides, the CDR3 is TGCAGCGTTGGTTTCACAGATACGCAGTATTTT. It yields the protein CSVGFTDTQYF.

This clonotype has a count of ten or more. CDR3 region: CASSPTFTGLNYEQYF. The CDR3 DNA reads as TGTGCCAGCTCCCCAACTTTTACAGGGTTAAACTACGAGCAGTACTTC. V usage is TRBV18 and J usage is TRBJ2-7, with D perhaps TRBD1 (6 bases). Trimming took off 6 bases at V and 3 bases at J, with 21 bases between the two ends. The CDR3 totals 16 residues. CDR1 and CDR2 from the germline V gene are KGHSH and LQKENI.

This clonotype occurred a few times. The V and J genes are TRBV28 and TRBJ2-7; D gene ambiguous. This CDR3 comprises 11 residues. Germline V gene lookup returns CDR1 MDHEN and CDR2 SYDVKM. With 1 base removed from V and 12 bases from J, the gap between germline ends came to 10 bases. This CDR3 reads CASSLSAGSYF. The CDR3 nucleotides are TGTGCCAGCAGTTTATCAGCAGGTTCGTACTTC. Variable domain in full (rest from reference TRBV28 and TRBJ2-7): DVKVTQSSRYLVKRTGEKVFLECVQDMDHENMFWYRQDPGLGLRLIYFSYDVKMKEKGDIPEGYSVSREKKERFSLILESASTNQTSMYLCASSLSAGSYFGPGTRLTVT.

The rearrangement uses TRBV7-9 and TRBJ1-1; D is ambiguous. The CDR3 runs to 12 residues. Trimming pared 4 bases from V and 9 bases from J, leaving 12 bases between. Germline V gene lookup returns CDR1 SEHNR and CDR2 FQNEAQ (reference sequence). The CDR3 DNA reads as TGTGCCAGCAGCTACGCCGACACCAAAGCTTTCTTT. Encoded protein: CASSYADTKAFF.

This clonotype has at least ten counts. The chain recombines TRBV9 with TRBJ2-1, with TRBD2 matching over 8 bases. Germline V gene sequence: CDR1 SGDLS, CDR2 YYNGEE. With 0 bases clipped from V and 0 bases from J, the junction kept 5 bases outside the gene matches. The CDR3 sequence is 17 residues long. CDR3 in DNA: TGTGCCAGCAGCGTAGCGAGCGGGAGCCCCTCCTACAATGAGCAGTTCTTC. Translating it yields CASSVASGSPSYNEQFF. Full variable domain (remainder filled in from reference TRBV9 and TRBJ2-1): DSGVTQTPKHLITATGQRVTLRCSPRSGDLSVYWYQQSLDQGLQFLIQYYNGEERAKGNILERFSAQQFPDLHSELNLSSLELGDSALYFCASSVASGSPSYNEQFFGPGTRLTVL.

This clonotype was observed at least ten times. The chain couples TRBV20-1 to TRBJ2-7; D remains unclear. Trimming cost V 1 base and J 4 bases, with 14 bases left between them. Germline V gene lookup returns CDR1 DFQATT and CDR2 SNEGSKA (reference sequence). This CDR3 spans 14 amino acids. CDR3 in amino acids: CSARGRARNYEQYF. In DNA form, the CDR3 reads TGCAGTGCTAGAGGCAGAGCGAGAAATTACGAGCAGTACTTC.

This sequence joins TRBV30 and TRBJ2-3; D possibly corresponds to TRBD2 (5 bases). Trimming cost V 0 bases and J 10 bases, with 8 bases left between them. CDR1 and CDR2 from the germline V gene are GTSNPN and SVGIG (reference sequence). This CDR3 is 11 amino acids long. The CDR3 here is CAWSVPAAQYF. The CDR3 DNA reads as TGTGCCTGGAGTGTACCAGCGGCGCAGTATTTT.

This clonotype was counted many times. The V gene is TRBV3-1, the J gene TRBJ2-2, with unresolved D. The CDR3 is 13 amino acids. Germline V gene sequence: CDR1 LGHDT, CDR2 YNNKEL (reference sequence). V was trimmed by 4 bases and J by 6 bases, leaving 9 bases between them. The CDR3: CASSRRSAGELFF. The CDR3 coding sequence is TGTGCCAGCAGCCGACGTTCGGCCGGGGAGCTGTTTTTT.

This clonotype has just a few counts. V gene TRBV10-3 combines with J gene TRBJ2-3; perhaps TRBD1 as D (6 bases). The CDR3 is 17 amino acids. Trimming shortened V by 2 bases and J by 6 bases, and 21 bases separated the two germline ends. Germline V gives CDR1 ENHRY, CDR2 SYGVKD. In DNA form, the CDR3 reads TGTGCCATCAGTGAGAGGGGGAGCGACGGATTGGGCGATACGCAGTATTTT. It translates to CAISERGSDGLGDTQYF.

The CDR3 loop reads CASSSRGRGTEAFF. The CDR3 nucleotides are TGTGCCAGCAGTTCCAGGGGGCGCGGCACTGAAGCTTTCTTT. The chain has TRBV6-2 or TRBV6-3 and TRBJ1-1; TRBD1 aligns across 8 bases. The CDR3 extends over 14 amino acids. Germline V gene sequence: CDR1 MNHEY, CDR2 SVGEGT. V gave up 4 bases and J gave up 4 bases; unmatched junction bases: 5.

J is TRBJ2-1 and V is TRBV11-1, with 11 nucleotides matching TRBD2. With 3 bases clipped from V and 10 bases from J, the junction kept 17 bases outside the gene matches. The CDR3 runs to 18 residues. CDR1 is SGHAT, CDR2 FQDESV, per germline (reference sequence). The CDR3 nucleotides read TGTGCCAGCAGCTTGAATCCCCCGGGACTAGCGGAGCCCTCGGAGCAGTTCTTC. It encodes CASSLNPPGLAEPSEQFF.

This clonotype was counted between two and nine times. The chain links TRBV20-1 to TRBJ2-1, with 16 bases that match TRBD2. Trimming removed 2 bases from V and 0 bases from J; junction bases left unmatched: 7. The germline V gene has CDR1 DFQATT and CDR2 SNEGSKA (reference sequence). The CDR3 is 19 amino acids. Written as DNA, the CDR3 is TGCAGTGCTAGAAATCCGGGACTAGCGGGAGGGAGCTCCTACAATGAGCAGTTCTTC. Its translation is CSARNPGLAGGSSYNEQFF.

This rearrangement joins TRBV5-6 to TRBJ2-2, with D hard to call. Trimming took off 0 bases at V and 1 base at J, with 4 bases between the two ends. Germline CDR1 reads SGHDT; CDR2 reads YYEEEE. This CDR3 contains 14 residues. CDR3 nucleotide sequence: TGTGCCAGCAGCTTGGGGTGGAACACCGGGGAGCTGTTTTTT. Encoded protein: CASSLGWNTGELFF.

This chain joins TRBV18 and TRBJ2-1, with a weak D call TRBD2 (5 bases). Germline V gene data show CDR1 as KGHSH and CDR2 as LQKENI. The V end lost 2 bases, the J end lost 10 bases, and 18 bases lay between the germline ends. CDR3 length: 15 residues. The CDR3 loop is CASSPSIGPTGEQFF. CDR3 bases: TGTGCCAGCTCACCATCAATAGGGCCGACGGGGGAGCAGTTCTTC.

V and J are TRBV7-2 and TRBJ1-5; D gene ambiguous. The CDR3 sequence is 14 residues long. The germline gives CDR1 SGHTA, CDR2 FQGNSA. V gave up 5 bases and J gave up 6 bases, with 14 bases separating them. The CDR3 DNA is TGTGCCAGCAGCGTTTTAACGGGTATTCAGCCCCAGCATTTT. The encoded protein is CASSVLTGIQPQHF.

This clonotype appeared a few times. The chain employs TRBV9 and TRBJ2-1, with D hard to call. The CDR3 is 15 residues long. Germline V gene sequence: CDR1 SGDLS, CDR2 YYNGEE. V was pared by 0 bases and J by 2 bases, with 9 bases between. The CDR3 sequence: CASSVGSVTYNEQFF. In nucleotides, the CDR3 is TGTGCCAGCAGCGTAGGAAGCGTAACCTACAATGAGCAGTTCTTC.